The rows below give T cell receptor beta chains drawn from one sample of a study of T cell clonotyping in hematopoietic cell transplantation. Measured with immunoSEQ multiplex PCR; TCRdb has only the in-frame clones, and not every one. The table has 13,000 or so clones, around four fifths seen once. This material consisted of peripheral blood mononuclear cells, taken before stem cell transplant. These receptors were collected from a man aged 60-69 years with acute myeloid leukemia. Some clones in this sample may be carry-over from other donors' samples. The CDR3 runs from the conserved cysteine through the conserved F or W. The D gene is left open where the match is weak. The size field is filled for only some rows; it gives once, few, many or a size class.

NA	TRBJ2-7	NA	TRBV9	CASSTGGAYEQYF	TGTGCCAGCAGCACAGGAGGGGCCTACGAGCAGTACTTC
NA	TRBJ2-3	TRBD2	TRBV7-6	CASSMVGGGSDTQYF	TGTGCCAGCAGCATGGTGGGCGGGGGGTCCGATACGCAGTATTTT
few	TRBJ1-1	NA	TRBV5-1	CASSLQGSNTEAFF	TGCGCCAGCAGCTTGCAGGGATCGAACACTGAAGCTTTCTTT
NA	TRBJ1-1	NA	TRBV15	CATSRIEVNTEAFF	TGTGCCACCAGCAGGATAGAGGTTAACACTGAAGCTTTCTTT
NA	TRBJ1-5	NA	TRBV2	CASTKGGEPQHF	TGTGCCAGCACCAAAGGGGGGGAGCCCCAGCATTTT
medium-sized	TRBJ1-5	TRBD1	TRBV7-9	CASSLAGQSLNQPQHF	TGTGCCAGCAGCTTAGCGGGACAGTCACTCAATCAGCCCCAGCATTTT
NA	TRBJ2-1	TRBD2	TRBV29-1	CSGTRVGEQFF	TGCAGCGGGACTAGGGTCGGTGAGCAGTTCTTC
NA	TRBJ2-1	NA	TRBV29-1	CSVARQTYNEQFF	TGCAGCGTTGCGAGACAGACATACAATGAGCAGTTCTTC
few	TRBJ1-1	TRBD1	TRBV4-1	CASSRGQGENTEAFF	TGCGCCAGCAGCCGGGGACAGGGAGAGAACACTGAAGCTTTCTTT
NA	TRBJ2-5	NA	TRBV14	CASSQGVWVLQETQYF	TGTGCCAGCAGCCAAGGGGTTTGGGTTCTCCAAGAGACCCAGTACTTC
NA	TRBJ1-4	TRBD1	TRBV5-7	CASSATLTGVEEKLFF	TGTGCCAGCAGCGCGACCTTAACAGGGGTGGAAGAAAAACTGTTTTTT
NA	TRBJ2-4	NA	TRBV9	CASSAIGQGPKNIQYF	TGTGCCAGCAGCGCGATCGGGCAGGGGCCCAAAAACATTCAGTACTTC
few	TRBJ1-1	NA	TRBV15	CATSRTTGNTEAFF	TGTGCCACCAGCAGGACGACAGGGAACACTGAAGCTTTCTTT
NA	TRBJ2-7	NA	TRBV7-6	CASSANAGWEDEQYF	TGTGCCAGCAGCGCGAACGCAGGGTGGGAGGACGAGCAGTACTTC
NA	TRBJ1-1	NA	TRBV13	CASSLATEAFF	TGTGCCAGCAGCTTAGCCACTGAAGCTTTCTTT
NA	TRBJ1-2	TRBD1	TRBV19	CASSMGQGVYGYTF	TGTGCCAGTAGTATGGGCCAGGGGGTCTATGGCTACACCTTC
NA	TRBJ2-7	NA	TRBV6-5	CASSLRIGEQYF	TGTGCCAGCAGCCTAAGGATAGGGGAGCAGTACTTC
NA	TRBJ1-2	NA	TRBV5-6	CASSLPTEGWVSYGYTF	TGTGCCAGCAGCTTACCTACGGAGGGATGGGTCTCCTATGGCTACACCTTC
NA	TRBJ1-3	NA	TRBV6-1	CASITGHISGNTIYF	TGTGCCAGCATAACGGGTCATATTTCTGGAAACACCATATATTTT
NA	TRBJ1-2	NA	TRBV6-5	CASSYWEGTSGYTF	TGTGCCAGCAGTTACTGGGAGGGGACATCTGGCTACACCTTC
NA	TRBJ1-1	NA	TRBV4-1	CASSQVGFMNTEAFF	TGCGCCAGCAGCCAAGTAGGGTTTATGAACACTGAAGCTTTCTTT
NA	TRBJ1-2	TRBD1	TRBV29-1	CSVEDRDRGVRGYTF	TGCAGCGTTGAAGATCGGGACAGGGGAGTGCGTGGCTACACCTTC
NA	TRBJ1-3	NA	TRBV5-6	CASSWGRRVQATGNTIYF	TGTGCCAGCAGCTGGGGGCGACGGGTTCAAGCGACTGGAAACACCATATATTTT
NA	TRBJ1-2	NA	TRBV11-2	CASRPQGKGYTF	TGTGCCAGCCGCCCCCAGGGGAAGGGCTACACCTTC
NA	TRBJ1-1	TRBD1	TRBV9	CASSEGQARCEAFF	TGTGCCAGCAGCGAGGGACAGGCCCGTTGTGAAGCTTTCTTT
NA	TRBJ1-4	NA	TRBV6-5	CASSYPGEKLFF	TGTGCCAGCAGTTACCCGGGGGAAAAACTGTTTTTT
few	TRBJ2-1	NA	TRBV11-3	CASSRGGLNNEQFF	TGTGCCAGCAGCCGAGGAGGGTTAAACAATGAGCAGTTCTTC
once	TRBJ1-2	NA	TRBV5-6	CASSPGRSYGYTF	TGTGCCAGCAGCCCGGGACGGTCCTATGGCTACACCTTC
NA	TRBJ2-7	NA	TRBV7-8	CASSPQGPVEQYF	TGTGCCAGCAGCCCCCAGGGCCCTGTTGAGCAGTACTTC
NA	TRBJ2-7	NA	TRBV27	CASSSPEGRSYEQYF	TGTGCCAGCAGTAGCCCCGAGGGACGATCCTACGAGCAGTACTTC
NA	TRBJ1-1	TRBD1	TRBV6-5	CATHNPGTGGAFF	TGTGCCACGCACAACCCAGGGACAGGAGGAGCTTTCTTT
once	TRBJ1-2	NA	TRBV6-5	CATRIDYGYTF	TGTGCCACCCGGATCGACTATGGCTACACCTTC
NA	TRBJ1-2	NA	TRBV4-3	CASSQNIGIYGYTF	TGCGCCAGCAGCCAAAACATCGGGATCTATGGCTACACCTTC
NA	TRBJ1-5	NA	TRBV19	CASSSSPGPQHF	TGTGCCAGTAGTTCTTCGCCCGGGCCCCAGCATTTT
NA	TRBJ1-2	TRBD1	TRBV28	CASSLTGGANYGYTF	TGTGCCAGCAGTTTAACAGGGGGCGCTAACTATGGCTACACCTTC
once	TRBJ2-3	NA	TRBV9	CASSVDLRTPDTQYF	TGTGCCAGCAGCGTGGACCTCCGGACCCCAGATACGCAGTATTTT
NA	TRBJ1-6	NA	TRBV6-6	CASSYVQNSYNSPLHF	TGTGCCAGCAGTTACGTACAGAACTCCTATAATTCACCCCTCCACTTT
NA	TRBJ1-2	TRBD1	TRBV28	CASRRQGRHYGYTF	TGTGCCAGCAGACGACAGGGGCGACACTATGGCTACACCTTC
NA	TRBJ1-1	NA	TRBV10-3	CAISVSATEAFF	TGTGCCATCAGTGTATCGGCCACTGAAGCTTTCTTT
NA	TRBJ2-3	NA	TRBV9	CASSVRGATDTQYF	TGTGCCAGCAGCGTTCGGGGGGCGACAGATACGCAGTATTTT
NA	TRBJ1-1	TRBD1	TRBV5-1	CASSGTMGQGNTEAFF	TGCGCCAGCAGCGGAACAATGGGACAGGGGAACACTGAAGCTTTCTTT
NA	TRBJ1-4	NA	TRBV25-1	CASSEGGGRGEKLFF	TGTGCCAGCAGTGAAGGTGGGGGCCGCGGCGAAAAACTGTTTTTT
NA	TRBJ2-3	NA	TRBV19	CASSIRHTDTQYF	TGTGCCAGTAGTATTCGCCACACAGATACGCAGTATTTT
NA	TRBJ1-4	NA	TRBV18	CASFRDRNEKLFF	TGTGCCAGCTTCCGGGACCGTAATGAAAAACTGTTTTTT
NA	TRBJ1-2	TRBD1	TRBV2	CASSPGGTGPEQNTF	TGTGCCAGCAGCCCCGGGGGGACAGGACCGGAGCAGAACACCTTC
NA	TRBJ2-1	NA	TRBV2	CASSVRGEQFF	TGTGCCAGCAGTGTCAGGGGCGAGCAGTTCTTC
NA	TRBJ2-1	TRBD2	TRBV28	CASSLRSGRAEISYNEQFF	TGTGCCAGCAGTTTACGTAGCGGGAGGGCCGAAATCTCCTACAATGAGCAGTTCTTC
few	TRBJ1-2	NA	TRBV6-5	CATRGYGYTF	TGTGCCACCCGGGGCTATGGCTACACCTTC
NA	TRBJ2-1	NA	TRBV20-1	CSARDRAEQFF	TGCAGTGCTAGAGATAGAGCCGAGCAGTTCTTC